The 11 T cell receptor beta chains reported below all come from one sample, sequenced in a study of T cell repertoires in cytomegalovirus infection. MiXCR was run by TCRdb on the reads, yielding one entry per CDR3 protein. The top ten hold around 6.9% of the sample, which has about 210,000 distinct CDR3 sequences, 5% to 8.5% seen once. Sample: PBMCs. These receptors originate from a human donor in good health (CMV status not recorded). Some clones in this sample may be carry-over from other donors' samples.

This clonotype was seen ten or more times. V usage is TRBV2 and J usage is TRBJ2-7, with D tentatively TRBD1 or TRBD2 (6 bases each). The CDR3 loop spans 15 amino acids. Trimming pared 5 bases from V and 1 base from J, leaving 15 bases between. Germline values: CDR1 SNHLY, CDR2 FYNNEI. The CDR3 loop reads CASSFVTGTSYEQYF. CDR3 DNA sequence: TGTGCCAGCAGTTTTGTCACAGGGACTTCCTACGAGCAGTACTTC. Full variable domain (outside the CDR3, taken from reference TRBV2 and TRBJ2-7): EPEVTQTPSHQVTQMGQEVILRCVPISNHLYFYWYRQILGQKVEFLVSFYNNEISEKSEIFDDQFSVERPDGSNFTLKIRSTKLEDSAMYFCASSFVTGTSYEQYFGPGTRLTVT.

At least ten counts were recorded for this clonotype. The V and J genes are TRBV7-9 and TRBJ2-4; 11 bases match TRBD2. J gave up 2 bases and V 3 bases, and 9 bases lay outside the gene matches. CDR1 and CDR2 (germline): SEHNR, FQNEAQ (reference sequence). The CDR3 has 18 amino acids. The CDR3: CASSLLTSGVSTKNIQYF. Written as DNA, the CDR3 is TGTGCCAGCAGCTTGCTGACTAGCGGGGTTTCCACCAAAAACATTCAGTACTTC.

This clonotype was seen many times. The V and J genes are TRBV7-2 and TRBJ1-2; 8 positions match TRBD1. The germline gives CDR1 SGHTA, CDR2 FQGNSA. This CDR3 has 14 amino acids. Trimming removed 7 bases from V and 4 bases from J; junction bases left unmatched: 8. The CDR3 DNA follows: TGTGCCAGCACCCGACAGGGGTCCGGCTATGGCTACACCTTC. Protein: CASTRQGSGYGYTF.

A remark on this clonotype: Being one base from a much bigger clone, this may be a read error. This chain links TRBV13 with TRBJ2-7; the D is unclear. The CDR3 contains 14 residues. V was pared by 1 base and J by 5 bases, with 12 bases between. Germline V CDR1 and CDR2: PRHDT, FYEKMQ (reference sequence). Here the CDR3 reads CASSLVGDPNEQYF. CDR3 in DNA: TGTGCCAGCAGCTTAGTTGGGGATCCCAACGAGCAGTACTTC.

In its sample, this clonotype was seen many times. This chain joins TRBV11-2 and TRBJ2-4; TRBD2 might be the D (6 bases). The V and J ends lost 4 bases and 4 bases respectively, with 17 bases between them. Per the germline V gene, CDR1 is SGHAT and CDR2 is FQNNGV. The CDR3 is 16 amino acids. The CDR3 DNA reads TGTGCCAGCAGCTCCGCGATAGCGGCAAATAAAAACATTCAGTACTTC. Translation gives CASSSAIAANKNIQYF.

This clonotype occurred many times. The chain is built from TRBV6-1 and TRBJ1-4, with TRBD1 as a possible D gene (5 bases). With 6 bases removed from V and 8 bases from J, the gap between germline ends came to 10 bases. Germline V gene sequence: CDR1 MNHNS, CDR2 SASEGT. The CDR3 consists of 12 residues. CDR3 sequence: CASSDQGEKLFF. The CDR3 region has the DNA TGTGCCAGCAGCGATCAGGGAGAAAAACTGTTTTTT.

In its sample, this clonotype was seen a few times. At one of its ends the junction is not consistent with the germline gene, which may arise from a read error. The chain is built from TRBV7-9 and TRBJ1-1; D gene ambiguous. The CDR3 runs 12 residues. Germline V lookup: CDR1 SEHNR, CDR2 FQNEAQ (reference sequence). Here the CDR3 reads CASRLDGAEAFF. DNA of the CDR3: TGTGCCAGCAGATTAGATGGAGCTGAAGCTTTCTTT. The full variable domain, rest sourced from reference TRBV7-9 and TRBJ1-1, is DTGVSQNPRHKITKRGQNVTFRCDPISEHNRLYWYRQTLGQGPEFLTYFQNEAQLEKSRLLSDRFSAERPKGSFSTLEIQRTEQGDSAMYLCASRLDGAEAFFGQGTRLTVV.

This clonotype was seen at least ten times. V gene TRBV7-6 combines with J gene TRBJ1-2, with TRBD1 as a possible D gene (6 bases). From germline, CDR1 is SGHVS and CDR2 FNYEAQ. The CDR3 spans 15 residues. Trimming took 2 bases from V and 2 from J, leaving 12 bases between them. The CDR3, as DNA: TGTGCCAGCAGCTTAACGGACAGAGGAAACTATGGCTACACCTTC. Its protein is CASSLTDRGNYGYTF.

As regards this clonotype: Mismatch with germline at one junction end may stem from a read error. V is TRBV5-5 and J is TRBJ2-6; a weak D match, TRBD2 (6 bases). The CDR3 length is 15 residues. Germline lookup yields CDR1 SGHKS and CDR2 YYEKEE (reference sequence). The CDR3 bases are TGTGCCAGCAGTATCGGGGGAGCTGGGGCCAACGTCCTGGCTTTC. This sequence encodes CASSIGGAGANVLAF.

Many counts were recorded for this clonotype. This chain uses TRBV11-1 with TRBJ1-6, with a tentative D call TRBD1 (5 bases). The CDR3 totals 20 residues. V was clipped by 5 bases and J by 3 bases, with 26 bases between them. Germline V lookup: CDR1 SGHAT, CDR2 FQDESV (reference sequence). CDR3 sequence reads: CASSLWRGDSRANYNSPLHF. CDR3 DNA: TGTGCCAGCAGCCTCTGGAGGGGCGACAGCAGAGCTAACTATAATTCACCCCTCCACTTT. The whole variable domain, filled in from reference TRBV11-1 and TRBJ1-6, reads EAEVAQSPRYKITEKSQAVAFWCDPISGHATLYWYRQILGQGPELLVQFQDESVVDDSQLPKDRFSAERLKGVDSTLKIQPAELGDSAMYLCASSLWRGDSRANYNSPLHFGNGTRLTVT.

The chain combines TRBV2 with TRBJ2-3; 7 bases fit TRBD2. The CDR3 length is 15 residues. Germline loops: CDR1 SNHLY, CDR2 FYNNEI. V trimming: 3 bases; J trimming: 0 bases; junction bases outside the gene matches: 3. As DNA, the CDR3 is TGTGCCAGCAGTGAGGAGCGGGGCAGCACAGATACGCAGTATTTT. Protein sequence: CASSEERGSTDTQYF. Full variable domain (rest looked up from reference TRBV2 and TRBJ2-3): EPEVTQTPSHQVTQMGQEVILRCVPISNHLYFYWYRQILGQKVEFLVSFYNNEISEKSEIFDDQFSVERPDGSNFTLKIRSTKLEDSAMYFCASSEERGSTDTQYFGPGTRLTVL.